This T cell receptor (beta chain) derives from a study of blood T cells in healthy people across ages. General study points: Diversity was estimated from one million T cells, and these estimates were considered underestimates. TCR beta diversity tracked closely with naive T cell percentage.

Regarding this clonotype: As yet, its antigen is unknown.

CDR3 length: 14 amino acids. Germline assignment: CDR1 SGHRS and CDR2 YFSETQ. The V end lost 0 bases, the J end lost 3 bases, and 9 bases lay between the germline ends. Primed by a sample-barcoded 5' primer and a J-beta primer mix, a second PCR proceeded for 7 to 11 cycles. Tags on each cDNA molecule came from a template-switch adaptor with 12 random nucleotides. Each CDR3 protein is one row after TCRdb ran MiXCR on the 5' RACE reads. The sample lists 500,000 to 600,000 distinct CDR3 sequences, roughly a quarter occurring once. The chain employs TRBV5-1 and TRBJ2-5, with D maybe TRBD1 (5 bases). Sequencing was carried out using blood. The source is a woman in her 70s in good health. CDR3 sequence reads: CASSLAGHEETQYF. The CDR3 DNA is TGCGCCAGCAGCTTGGCAGGGCACGAAGAGACCCAGTACTTC.